A single T cell receptor (beta chain) is shown here with its context. Profiling relied on immunoSEQ multiplex PCR, and the TCRdb table lists in-frame clones only, not all of them. The data contain 55,000 to 70,000 clones, approximately 90% of them singletons. The source of the sample is a study of T cells after somatic rescue of genetic block. The ends lost 2 bases at V and 5 bases at J; junction bases unmatched: 6. Per the germline V gene, CDR1 is MGHRA and CDR2 is YSYEKL. This CDR3 contains 14 residues. The chain has TRBV4-1 and TRBJ2-7; 7 positions match TRBD2. The specimen was peripheral blood mononuclear cells (PBMCs). This receptor was obtained from a man in his forties. Here the CDR3 reads CASSQSAGDHEQYF. The CDR3 bases are TGCGCCAGCAGCCAAAGTGCGGGAGACCACGAGCAGTACTTC.